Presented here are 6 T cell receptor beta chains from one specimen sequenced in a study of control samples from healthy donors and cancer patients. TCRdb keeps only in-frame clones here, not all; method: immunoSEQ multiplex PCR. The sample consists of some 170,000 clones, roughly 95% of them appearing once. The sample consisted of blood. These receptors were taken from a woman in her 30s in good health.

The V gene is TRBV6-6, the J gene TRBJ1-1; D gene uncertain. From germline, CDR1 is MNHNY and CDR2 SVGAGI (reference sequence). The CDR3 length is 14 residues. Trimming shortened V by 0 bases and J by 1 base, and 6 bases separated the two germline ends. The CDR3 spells CASSYSRQNTEAFF. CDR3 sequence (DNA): TGTGCCAGCAGTTACTCCAGGCAGAACACTGAAGCTTTCTTT.

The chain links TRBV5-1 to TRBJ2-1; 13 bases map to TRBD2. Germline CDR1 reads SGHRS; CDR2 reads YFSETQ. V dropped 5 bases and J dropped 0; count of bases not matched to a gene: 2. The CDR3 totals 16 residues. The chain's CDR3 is CASRGLAGSSYNEQFF. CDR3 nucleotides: TGCGCCAGCAGGGGACTAGCGGGGAGCTCCTACAATGAGCAGTTCTTC.

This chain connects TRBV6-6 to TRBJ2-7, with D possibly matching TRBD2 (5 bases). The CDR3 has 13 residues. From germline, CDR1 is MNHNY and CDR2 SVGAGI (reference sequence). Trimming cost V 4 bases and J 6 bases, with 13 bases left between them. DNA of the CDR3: TGTGCCAGCAGTTCAACCGGGGAAAGCGAGCAGTACTTC. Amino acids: CASSSTGESEQYF.

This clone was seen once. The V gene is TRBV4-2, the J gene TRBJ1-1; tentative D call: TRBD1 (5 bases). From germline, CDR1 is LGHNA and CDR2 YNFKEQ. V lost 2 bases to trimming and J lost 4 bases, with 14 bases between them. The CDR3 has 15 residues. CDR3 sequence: CASSQWAGTSTEAFF. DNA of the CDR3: TGTGCCAGCAGCCAATGGGCAGGGACGAGCACTGAAGCTTTCTTT.

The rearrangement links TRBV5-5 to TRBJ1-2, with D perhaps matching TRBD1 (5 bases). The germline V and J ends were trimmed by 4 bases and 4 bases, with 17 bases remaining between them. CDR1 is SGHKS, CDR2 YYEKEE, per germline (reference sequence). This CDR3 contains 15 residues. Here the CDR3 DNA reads TGTGCCAGCAGCCCGCAACAGACAGCCCCCTATGGCTACACCTTC. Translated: CASSPQQTAPYGYTF. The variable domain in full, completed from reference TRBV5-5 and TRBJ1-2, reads DAGVTQSPTHLIKTRGQQVTLRCSPISGHKSVSWYQQVLGQGPQFIFQYYEKEERGRGNFPDRFSARQFPNYSSELNVNALLLGDSALYLCASSPQQTAPYGYTFGSGTRLTVV.

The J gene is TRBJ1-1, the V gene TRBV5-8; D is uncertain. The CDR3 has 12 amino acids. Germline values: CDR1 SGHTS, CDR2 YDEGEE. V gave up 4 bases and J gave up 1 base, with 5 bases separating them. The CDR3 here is CASSHRNTEAFF. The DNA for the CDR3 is TGTGCCAGCAGCCACCGGAACACTGAAGCTTTCTTT. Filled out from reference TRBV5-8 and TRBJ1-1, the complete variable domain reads EAGVTQSPTHLIKTRGQQATLRCSPISGHTSVYWYQQALGLGLQFLLWYDEGEERNRGNFPPRFSGRQFPNYSSELNVNALELEDSALYLCASSHRNTEAFFGQGTRLTVV.